This record concerns one T cell receptor beta chain sequence. Its antigen specificity is not known. The sample holds no much larger clone one base away, and base qualities are not on file. The data were taken from a study of blood T cell repertoires in COVID-19 (dated by TCRdb to about 2020). Background for the entire study: The collaborator samples originated in the United States, Italy and Spain and spanned the acute and convalescent phases of COVID-19. The dataset comprised deeply sampled blood TCRbeta repertoires from subjects exposed to, actively infected with, or recovered from COVID-19. The prospective study material was composed of cDNA or gDNA derived from T cells, B-cell-depleted T cells, or PBMCs. A de-identified subject ID, COVID-19 status, age in years and sex were almost always included in the sample metadata. Where available, HLA class I and class II types were taken from metadata supplied by the sample provider and were not determined by assay-based typing. Samples were obtained from the ongoing ImmuneRACE study (first 160 participants) and from roughly 1,300 subjects provided by 6 global collaborators. A freely available public database, intended as a resource for researchers studying the immune response to SARS-CoV-2, is where the repertoires were released. General findings and caveats noted by the study authors: The quantity of clinical and demographic metadata differed by source and by participant and was supplied without curation.

TCRbeta CDR3 regions were amplified from genomic DNA by means of the immunoSEQ Assay, a bias-controlled multiplex PCR. The authors' pipeline ran thus. The number of nucleated cells in each sample was estimated by amplification of reference gene primers within the assay. To quantify the absolute abundance of each unique TCRbeta CDR3 rearrangement, sequence reads were collapsed and filtered. For each sample, productive Simpson clonality was calculated as the square root of Simpson's diversity index across productive rearrangements. This immuneACCESS table, as held by TCRdb, lists in-frame sequences with V and J called but not all clones. Of the missing ones, under half trace to an unresolved V gene in checked studies; the others have no known cause. V and J calls plus clone size are reproduced from that table; the DNA served to infer D and trimming. The sample table contains about 160,000 clones; only one count was recorded for around 82% of them. The top ten hold less than 8% of the sample.

V was cut back by 3 bases and J by 6 bases, leaving a gap of 3 bases between them. The CDR3 has 12 amino acids, counting the end cysteine and phenylalanine. Only the CDR3 DNA stays, 36 bases, in frame from base 1. At one collaborating source in Seattle, patients were enrolled during active infection and were followed longitudinally through the course of disease. Collaborating institutions collected whole blood in K2EDTA tubes following their own protocols. For TCRbeta analysis, collaborators shipped samples in one of three forms: frozen whole blood, isolated PBMCs, or DNA extracted from either of those sample types.

The sequence came from an older man with COVID-19, enrolled during active disease. The chain employs TRBV12-3 or TRBV12-4 and TRBJ1-6, with the D gene too uncertain to name. The specimen was peripheral blood. The CDR3 reads as follows: CASSFLNSPLHF. The sequenced DNA: TGTGCCAGCAGTTTTCTTAATTCACCCCTCCACTTT.